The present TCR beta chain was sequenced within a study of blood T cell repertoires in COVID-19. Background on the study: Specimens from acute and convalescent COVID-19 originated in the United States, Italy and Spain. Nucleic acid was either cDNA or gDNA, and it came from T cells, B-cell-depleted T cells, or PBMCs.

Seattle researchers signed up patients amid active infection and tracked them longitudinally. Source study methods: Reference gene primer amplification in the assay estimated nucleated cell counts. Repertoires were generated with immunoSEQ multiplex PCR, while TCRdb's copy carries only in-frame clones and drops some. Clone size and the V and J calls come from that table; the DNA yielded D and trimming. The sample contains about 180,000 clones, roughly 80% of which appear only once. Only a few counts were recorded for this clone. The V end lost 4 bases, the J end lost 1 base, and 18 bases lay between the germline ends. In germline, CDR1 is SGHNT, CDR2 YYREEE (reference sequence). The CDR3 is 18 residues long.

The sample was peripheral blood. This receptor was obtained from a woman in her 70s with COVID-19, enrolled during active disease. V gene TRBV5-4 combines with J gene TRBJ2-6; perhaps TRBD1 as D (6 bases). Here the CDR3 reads CASSRMRTTGSGANVLTF. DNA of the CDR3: TGTGCCAGCAGCCGAATGAGGACAACAGGGTCTGGGGCCAACGTCCTGACTTTC.